This T cell receptor beta chain was observed in a study of vaccination and CD4 T cells after COVID-19. Across the whole study: Sampling that followed vaccination took place a median roughly 69 days after dose two, within a range of 14 to 241.

TCRdb reanalysed the PCR reads using MiXCR and keeps one entry per CDR3 protein. The sample carries roughly 31,000 distinct CDR3 sequences, about 47% recorded once. The V gene end was trimmed by 2 bases and the J gene end by 0 bases; junction bases not matched to a gene: 12. The CDR3 consists of 19 residues. Looked up from germline, CDR1 is KGHDR and CDR2 is SFDVKD. Time point defined: late sampling 161 to 241 days after vaccination in a few convalescent patients. This material consisted of CD4+ T cells from blood, taken about 7 months after SARS-CoV-2 vaccination. The TCR comes from a human donor who had recovered from COVID-19. V and J are TRBV24-1 and TRBJ1-5, with 7 bases identical to TRBD1. In DNA, the CDR3 is TGTGCCACCAGTGATTCCGGGACAGCGGGTCTCTATAGCAATCAGCCCCAGCATTTT. This sequence encodes CATSDSGTAGLYSNQPQHF.